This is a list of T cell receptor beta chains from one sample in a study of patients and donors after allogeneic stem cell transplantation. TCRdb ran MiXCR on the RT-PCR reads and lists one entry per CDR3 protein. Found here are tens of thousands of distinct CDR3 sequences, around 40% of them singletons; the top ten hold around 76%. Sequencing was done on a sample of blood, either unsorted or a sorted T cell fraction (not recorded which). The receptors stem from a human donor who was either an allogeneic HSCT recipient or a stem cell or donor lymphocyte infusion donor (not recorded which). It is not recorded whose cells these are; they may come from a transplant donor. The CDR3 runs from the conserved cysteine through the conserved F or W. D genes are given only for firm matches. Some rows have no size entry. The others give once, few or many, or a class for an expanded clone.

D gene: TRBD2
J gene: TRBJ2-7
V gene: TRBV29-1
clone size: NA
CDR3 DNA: TGCAGCGTTATACCGGGGGGTAAAGGGGACGAGCAGTACTTC
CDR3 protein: CSVIPGGKGDEQYF

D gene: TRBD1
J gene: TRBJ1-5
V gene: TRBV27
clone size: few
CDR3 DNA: TGTGCCAGCAGTTTATTTCCGACAGGGGAGCAGCCCCAGCATTTT
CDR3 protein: CASSLFPTGEQPQHF

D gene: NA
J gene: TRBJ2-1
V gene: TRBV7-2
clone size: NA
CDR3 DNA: TGTGCCAGCAGCGTCCGGGACCACCAGTTCTTC
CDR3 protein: CASSVRDHQFF

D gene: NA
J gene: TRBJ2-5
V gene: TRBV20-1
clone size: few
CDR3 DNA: TGCAGTGCTAGGGTAGGGCAAGAGACCCAGTACTTC
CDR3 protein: CSARVGQETQYF

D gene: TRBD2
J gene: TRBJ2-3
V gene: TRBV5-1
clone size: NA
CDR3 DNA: TGCGCCAGCAGCTTGGTCGGACTAGCGGGAGCTGGAGATACGCAGTATTTT
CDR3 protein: CASSLVGLAGAGDTQYF

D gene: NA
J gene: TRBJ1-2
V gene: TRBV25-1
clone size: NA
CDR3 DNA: TGTGCCAGCAGTGACGGTTCGACAGTGGACGGCTACACCTTC
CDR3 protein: CASSDGSTVDGYTF

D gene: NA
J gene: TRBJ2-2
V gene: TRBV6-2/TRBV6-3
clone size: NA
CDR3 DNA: TGTGCCAGCAGTCCGCCGGGGAAGAGGAGGACCGGGGAGCTGTTTTTT
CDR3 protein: CASSPPGKRRTGELFF

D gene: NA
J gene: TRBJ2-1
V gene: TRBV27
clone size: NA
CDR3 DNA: TGTGCCAGCAGTTTGGGTCTTGAGCAGTTCTTC
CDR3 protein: CASSLGLEQFF

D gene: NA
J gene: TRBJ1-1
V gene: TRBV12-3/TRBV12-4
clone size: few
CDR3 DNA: TGTGCCAGAGACATTAGGGGGAACACTGAAGCTTTCTTT
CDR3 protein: CARDIRGNTEAFF

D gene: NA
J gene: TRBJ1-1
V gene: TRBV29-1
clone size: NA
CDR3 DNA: TGCAGCGTTGAAAGGACAGAATGGACTGAAGCTTTCTTT
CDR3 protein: CSVERTEWTEAFF

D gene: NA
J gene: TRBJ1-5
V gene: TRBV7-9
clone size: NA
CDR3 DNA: TGTGCCAGCAGCTTATTAGGTGGCCCCCAGCATTTT
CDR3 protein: CASSLLGGPQHF

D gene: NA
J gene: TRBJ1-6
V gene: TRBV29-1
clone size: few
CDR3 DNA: TGCAGCGTCAGCACCGCTCTGGATTCACCCCTCCACTTT
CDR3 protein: CSVSTALDSPLHF

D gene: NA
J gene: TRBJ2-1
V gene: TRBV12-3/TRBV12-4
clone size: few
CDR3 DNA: TGTGCCAGCACCATCAACGGGGACGTGCAGTTCTTC
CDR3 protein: CASTINGDVQFF

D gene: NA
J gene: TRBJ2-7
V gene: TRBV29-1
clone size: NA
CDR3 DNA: TGCAGCGCCTCCCTACCAGGAGGCTCCGAGCAGTACTTC
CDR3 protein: CSASLPGGSEQYF

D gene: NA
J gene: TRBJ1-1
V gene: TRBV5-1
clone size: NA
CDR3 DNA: TGCGCCAGCAGCTTGGTGAGGGTGAACACTGAAGCTTTCTTT
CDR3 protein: CASSLVRVNTEAFF

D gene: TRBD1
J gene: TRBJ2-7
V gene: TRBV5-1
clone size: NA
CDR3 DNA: TGCGCCAGCAGCTTGGGACAGGGGGCCCACGAGCAGTACTTC
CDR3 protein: CASSLGQGAHEQYF

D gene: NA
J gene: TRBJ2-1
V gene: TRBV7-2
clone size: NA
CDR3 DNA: TGTGCCAGCAGCTCCCCGAGGACGAGTGAGCAGTTCTTC
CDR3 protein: CASSSPRTSEQFF

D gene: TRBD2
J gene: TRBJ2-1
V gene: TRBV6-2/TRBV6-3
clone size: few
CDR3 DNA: TGTGCCAGCAGTGGACTAGCCTCCTACAATGAGCAGTTCTTC
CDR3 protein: CASSGLASYNEQFF

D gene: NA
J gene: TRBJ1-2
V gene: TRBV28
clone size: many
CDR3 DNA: TGTGCCAGCGGACAGCCTAAATGGTTCGGCTACACCTTC
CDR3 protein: CASGQPKWFGYTF

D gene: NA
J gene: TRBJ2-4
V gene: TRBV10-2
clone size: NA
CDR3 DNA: TGCGCCAGCAGTGGACTAGCCAAAAACATTCAGTACTTC
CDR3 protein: CASSGLAKNIQYF

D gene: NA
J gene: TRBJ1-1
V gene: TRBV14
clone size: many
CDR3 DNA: TGTGCCAGCAGCCAGAATTTGAACACTGAAGCTTTCTTT
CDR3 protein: CASSQNLNTEAFF

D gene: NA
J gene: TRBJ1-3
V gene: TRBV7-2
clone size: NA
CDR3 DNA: TGTGCCAGCAGCGTCCAGGGAAACACCATATATTTT
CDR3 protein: CASSVQGNTIYF

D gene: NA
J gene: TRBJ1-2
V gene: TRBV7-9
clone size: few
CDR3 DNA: TGTGCCAGCAGCTTAGAGGGAGCCAGCTTCTATGGCTACACCTTC
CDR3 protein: CASSLEGASFYGYTF

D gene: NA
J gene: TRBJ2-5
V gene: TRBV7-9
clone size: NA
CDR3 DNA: TGTGCCAGCAGCTGGAACAGACAAGAGACCCAGTACTTC
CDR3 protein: CASSWNRQETQYF

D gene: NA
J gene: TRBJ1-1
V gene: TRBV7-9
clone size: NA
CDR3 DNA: TGTGCCAGCAGCAATGGACAGTGGGGCACTGAAGCTTTCTTT
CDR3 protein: CASSNGQWGTEAFF

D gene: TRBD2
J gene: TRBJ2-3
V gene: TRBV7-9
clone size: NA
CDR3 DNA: TGTGCCAGCAGCTTACGGGGACTAGCGGACTACACAGATACGCAGTATTTT
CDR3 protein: CASSLRGLADYTDTQYF

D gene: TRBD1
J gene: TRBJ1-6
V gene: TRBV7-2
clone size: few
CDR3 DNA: TGTGCCAGCAGCCAGACAGGGTATAGTTCACCCCTCCACTTT
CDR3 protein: CASSQTGYSSPLHF

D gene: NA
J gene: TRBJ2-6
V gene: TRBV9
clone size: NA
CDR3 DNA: TGTGCCAGCACTTCTGGCGGAGGCTACTCTGGGGCCAACGTCCTGACTTTC
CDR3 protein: CASTSGGGYSGANVLTF

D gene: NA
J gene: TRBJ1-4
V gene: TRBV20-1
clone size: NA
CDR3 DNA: TGCAGTGCTAGAGACCCCAGCTTCGAAAAACTGTTTTTT
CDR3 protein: CSARDPSFEKLFF

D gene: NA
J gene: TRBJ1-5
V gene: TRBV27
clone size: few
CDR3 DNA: TGTGCCAGCAGTTTAATCTCGCATAGCAATCAGCCCCAGCATTTT
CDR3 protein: CASSLISHSNQPQHF

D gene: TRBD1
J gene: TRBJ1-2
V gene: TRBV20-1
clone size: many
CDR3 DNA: TGCAGTGCTAGCGGGACAGGGAACTATGGCTACACCTTC
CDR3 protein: CSASGTGNYGYTF

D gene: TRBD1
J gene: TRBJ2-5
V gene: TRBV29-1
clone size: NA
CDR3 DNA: TGCAGCGTTGAAGAATGGGACAGGGCGGAAGAGACCCAGTACTTC
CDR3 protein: CSVEEWDRAEETQYF

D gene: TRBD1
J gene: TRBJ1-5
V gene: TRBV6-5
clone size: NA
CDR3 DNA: TGTGCCAGCAGCTCCGGGACAGGGTTTCAGCCCCAGCATTTT
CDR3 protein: CASSSGTGFQPQHF

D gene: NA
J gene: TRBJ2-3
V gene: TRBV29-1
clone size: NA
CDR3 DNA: TGCAGCGCCCAGGACGTCACAGATACGCAGTATTTT
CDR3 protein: CSAQDVTDTQYF

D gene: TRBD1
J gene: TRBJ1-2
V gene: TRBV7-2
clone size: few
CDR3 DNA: TGTGCCAGCAGCTTAGGGACAGGGAGGGTCAATGGCTACACCTTC
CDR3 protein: CASSLGTGRVNGYTF

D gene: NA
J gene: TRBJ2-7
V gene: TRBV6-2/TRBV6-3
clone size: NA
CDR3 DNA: TGTGCCAGCAGTTACGGGCAGGAGAACTACGAGCAGTACTTC
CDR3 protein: CASSYGQENYEQYF

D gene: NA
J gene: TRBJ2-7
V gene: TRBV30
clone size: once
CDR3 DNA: TGTGCCTGGAGTGGCTACTACGAGCAGTACTTC
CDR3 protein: CAWSGYYEQYF

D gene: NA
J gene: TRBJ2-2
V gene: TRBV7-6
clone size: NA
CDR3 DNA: TGTGCCAGCAGCTTAACAGGCCCCGGGGAGCTGTTTTTT
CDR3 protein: CASSLTGPGELFF

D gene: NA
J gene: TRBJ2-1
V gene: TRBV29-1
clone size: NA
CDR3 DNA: TGCAGCGTTGAAGCGCAGGGAGAAGTTTACAATGAGCAGTTCTTC
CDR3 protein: CSVEAQGEVYNEQFF

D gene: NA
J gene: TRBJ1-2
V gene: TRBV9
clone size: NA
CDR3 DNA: TGTGCCAGCAGCTTCTACGGCAACAACTATGGCTACACCTTC
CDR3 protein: CASSFYGNNYGYTF

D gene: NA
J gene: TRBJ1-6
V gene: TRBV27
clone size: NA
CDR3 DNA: TGTGCCAGCAGTCCCCGAGGGGGAAGGGAAGATTCACCCCTCCACTTT
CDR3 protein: CASSPRGGREDSPLHF

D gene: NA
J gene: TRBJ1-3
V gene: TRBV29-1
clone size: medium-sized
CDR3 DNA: TGCAGCGGACAGGAATCTGGAAACACCATATATTTT
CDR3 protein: CSGQESGNTIYF

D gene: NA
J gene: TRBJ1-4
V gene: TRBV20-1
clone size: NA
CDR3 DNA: TGCAGTGCTATATCGGGGGAAAAACTGTTTTTT
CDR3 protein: CSAISGEKLFF

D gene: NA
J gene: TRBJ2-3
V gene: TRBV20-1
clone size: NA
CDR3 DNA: TGCAGCCTAAGTCGGACGGGAGACACAGATACGCAGTATTTT
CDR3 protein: CSLSRTGDTDTQYF

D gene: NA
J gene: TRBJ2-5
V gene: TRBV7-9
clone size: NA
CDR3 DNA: TGTGCCAGCAGCACAACCTCGGACTGGCAAGAGACCCAGTACTTC
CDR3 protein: CASSTTSDWQETQYF

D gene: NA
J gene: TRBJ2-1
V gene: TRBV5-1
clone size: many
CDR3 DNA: TGCGCCAGCAGCCACACAGGGCTGTTCGATGAGCAGTTCTTC
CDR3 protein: CASSHTGLFDEQFF

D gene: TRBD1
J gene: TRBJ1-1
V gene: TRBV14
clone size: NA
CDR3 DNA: TGTGCCAGCAGCCAAGGACAGGGGCCTCCCCTAAGGGAAGCTTTCTTT
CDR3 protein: CASSQGQGPPLREAFF

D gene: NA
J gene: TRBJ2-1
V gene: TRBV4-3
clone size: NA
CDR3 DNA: TGCGCCAGCAGCCAAGCGAGGGGCAGGGTAAAGGAAAATGAGCAGTTCTTC
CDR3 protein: CASSQARGRVKENEQFF

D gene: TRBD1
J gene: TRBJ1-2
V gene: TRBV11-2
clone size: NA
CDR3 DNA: TGTGCCAGCAGCTTATCCCCGGACAGGGTGGAAGGCTACACCTTC
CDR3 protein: CASSLSPDRVEGYTF

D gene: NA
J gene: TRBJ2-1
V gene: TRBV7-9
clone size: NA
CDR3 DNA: TGTGCCAGCAGCCGACCCCTGTGGGTCCGAATAAGGAATGAGCAGTTCTTC
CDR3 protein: CASSRPLWVRIRNEQFF

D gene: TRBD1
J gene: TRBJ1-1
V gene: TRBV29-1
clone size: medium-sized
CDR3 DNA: TGCAGCTCTGAGGGACAGATGAACACTGAAGCTTTCTTT
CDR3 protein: CSSEGQMNTEAFF

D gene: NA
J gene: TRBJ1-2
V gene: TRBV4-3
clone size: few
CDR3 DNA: TGCGCCAGCAGCCAACGAACTCAGGGGTATAGCTATGGCTACACCTTC
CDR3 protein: CASSQRTQGYSYGYTF

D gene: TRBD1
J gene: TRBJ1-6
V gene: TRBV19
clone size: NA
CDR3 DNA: TGTGCCAGTAGCGACACTACTGGGACAGGGGATGTGGCCCTCCACTTT
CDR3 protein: CASSDTTGTGDVALHF

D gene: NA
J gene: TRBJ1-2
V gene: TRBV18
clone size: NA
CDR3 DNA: TGTGCCAGCTCACGAGACAGATATGGCTACACCTTC
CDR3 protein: CASSRDRYGYTF

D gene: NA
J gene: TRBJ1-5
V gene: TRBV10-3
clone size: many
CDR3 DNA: TGTGCCATCAGTGAGTCGCCGGACGGGCCCCAGCATTTT
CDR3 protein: CAISESPDGPQHF